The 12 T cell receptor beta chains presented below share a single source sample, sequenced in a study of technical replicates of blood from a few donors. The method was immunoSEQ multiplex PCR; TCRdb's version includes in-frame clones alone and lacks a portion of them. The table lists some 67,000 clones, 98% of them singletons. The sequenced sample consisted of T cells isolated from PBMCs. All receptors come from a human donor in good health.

The CDR3 nucleotides read TGTGCCAGCACGGACAAGAACTATGGCTACACCTTC. Protein sequence: CASTDKNYGYTF. The chain carries TRBV6-1 and TRBJ1-2, with a weak D call TRBD1 (5 bases). Looked up from germline, CDR1 is MNHNS and CDR2 is SASEGT. Trimming removed 7 bases at V and 2 bases at J, with 8 bases between. The CDR3 spans 12 residues.

The CDR3 loop reads CASRAWGETEAFF. The DNA of the CDR3 is TGTGCCAGCCGAGCCTGGGGCGAGACTGAAGCTTTCTTT. This chain links TRBV28 with TRBJ1-1; D may be TRBD1 (5 bases). Between the trimmed V and J ends, which lost 8 bases and 5 bases, there was a span of 15 bases. The CDR3 sequence is 13 residues long. Per germline, CDR1 MDHEN and CDR2 SYDVKM.

The CDR3: CASSLDGGGASGANVLTF. The CDR3, as DNA: TGTGCCAGCAGCTTAGATGGCGGGGGAGCCTCTGGGGCCAACGTCCTGACTTTC. This chain links TRBV11-3 with TRBJ2-6; 7 nucleotides match TRBD2. V dropped 0 bases and J dropped 0; count of bases not matched to a gene: 5. The CDR3 sequence is 18 residues long. Germline V CDR1 and CDR2: SGHNT, YENEEA.

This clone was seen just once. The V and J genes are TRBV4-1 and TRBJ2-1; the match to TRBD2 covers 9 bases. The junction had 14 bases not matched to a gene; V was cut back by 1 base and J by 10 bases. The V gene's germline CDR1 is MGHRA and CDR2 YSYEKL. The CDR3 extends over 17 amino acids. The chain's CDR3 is CASSQVASGIGDLEQFF. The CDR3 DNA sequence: TGCGCCAGCAGCCAAGTAGCTAGCGGGATAGGCGACCTCGAGCAGTTCTTC.

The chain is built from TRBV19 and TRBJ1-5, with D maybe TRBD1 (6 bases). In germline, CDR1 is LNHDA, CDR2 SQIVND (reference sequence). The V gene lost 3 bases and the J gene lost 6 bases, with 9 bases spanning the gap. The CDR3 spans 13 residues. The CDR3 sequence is CASSITRGQPQHF. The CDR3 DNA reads TGTGCCAGTAGTATCACCAGGGGTCAGCCCCAGCATTTT.

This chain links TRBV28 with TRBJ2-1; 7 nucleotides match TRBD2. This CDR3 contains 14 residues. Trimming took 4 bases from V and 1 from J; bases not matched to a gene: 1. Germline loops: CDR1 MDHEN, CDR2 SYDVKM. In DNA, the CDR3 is TGTGCCAGCAGTTCGGGACTATCCTACAATGAGCAGTTCTTC. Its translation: CASSSGLSYNEQFF. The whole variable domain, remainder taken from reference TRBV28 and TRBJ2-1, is DVKVTQSSRYLVKRTGEKVFLECVQDMDHENMFWYRQDPGLGLRLIYFSYDVKMKEKGDIPEGYSVSREKKERFSLILESASTNQTSMYLCASSSGLSYNEQFFGPGTRLTVL.

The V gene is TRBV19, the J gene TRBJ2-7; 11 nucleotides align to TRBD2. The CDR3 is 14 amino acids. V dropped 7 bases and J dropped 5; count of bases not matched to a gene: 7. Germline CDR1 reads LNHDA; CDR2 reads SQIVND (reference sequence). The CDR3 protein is CASTDTSGSHEQYF. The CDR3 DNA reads TGTGCCAGTACCGACACTAGCGGGAGCCACGAGCAGTACTTC.

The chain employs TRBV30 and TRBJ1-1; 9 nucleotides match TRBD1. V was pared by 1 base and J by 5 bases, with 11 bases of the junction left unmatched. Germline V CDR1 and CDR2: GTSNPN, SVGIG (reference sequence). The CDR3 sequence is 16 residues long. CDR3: CAWSARLGQGKTEAFF. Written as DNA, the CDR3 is TGTGCCTGGAGTGCAAGATTAGGACAGGGGAAGACTGAAGCTTTCTTT.

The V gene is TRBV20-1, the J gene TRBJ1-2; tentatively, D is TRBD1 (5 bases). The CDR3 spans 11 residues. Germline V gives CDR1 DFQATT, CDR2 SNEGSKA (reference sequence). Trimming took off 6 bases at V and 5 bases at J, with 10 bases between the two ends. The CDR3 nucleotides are TGCAGTGCCAAGGCAGGGTATGGCTACACCTTC. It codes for CSAKAGYGYTF.

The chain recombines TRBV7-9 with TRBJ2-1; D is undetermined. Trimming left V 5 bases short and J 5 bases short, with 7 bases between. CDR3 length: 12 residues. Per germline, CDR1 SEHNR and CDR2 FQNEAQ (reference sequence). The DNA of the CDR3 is TGTGCCAGCAGCCCTATGGACAATGAGCAGTTCTTC. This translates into CASSPMDNEQFF.

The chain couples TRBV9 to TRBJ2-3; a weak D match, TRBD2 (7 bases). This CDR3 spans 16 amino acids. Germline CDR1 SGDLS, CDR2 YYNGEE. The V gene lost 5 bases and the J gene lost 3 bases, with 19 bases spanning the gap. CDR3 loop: CASRPTGGRETDTQYF. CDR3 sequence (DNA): TGTGCCAGCAGACCGACAGGCGGGAGAGAGACAGATACGCAGTATTTT.

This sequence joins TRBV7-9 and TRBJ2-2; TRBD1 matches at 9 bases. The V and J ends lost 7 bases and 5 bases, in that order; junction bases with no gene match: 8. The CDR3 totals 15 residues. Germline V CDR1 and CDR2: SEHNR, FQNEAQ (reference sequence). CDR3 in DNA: TGTGCCAGCACCGTAGGGGGACAGGGTACCGGGGAGCTGTTTTTT. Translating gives CASTVGGQGTGELFF.